The 5 T cell receptor beta chains below come from one sample, sequenced in a study of T cell responses to AZD1222 COVID-19 vaccine. Profiled with immunoSEQ multiplex PCR; TCRdb holds only in-frame clones, not every one. This sample has 100,000 to 150,000 clones, with 75% to 90% found just once. This specimen was peripheral blood, taken on day 0 of AZD1222 vaccination. These receptor sequences come from an adult in good health.

V gene TRBV4-1 combines with J gene TRBJ2-7; D perhaps matches TRBD2 (5 bases). Trimming took 5 bases from V and 0 from J, leaving 8 bases between them. Germline V gene data show CDR1 as MGHRA and CDR2 as YSYEKL. The CDR3 covers 13 residues. In DNA, the CDR3 is TGCGCCAGCAGCTGGACTCGCTCCTACGAGCAGTACTTC. Translation gives CASSWTRSYEQYF.

The V call is TRBV7-9, the J call TRBJ2-2, with 7 bases fitting TRBD2. Germline trimming cut 5 bases from V and 5 bases from J; bases unmatched to any gene: 8. Germline V lookup: CDR1 SEHNR, CDR2 FQNEAQ (reference sequence). This CDR3 is 15 amino acids long. The CDR3 DNA reads TGTGCCAGCAGCCCAACGGGGGGAGGAACCGGGGAGCTGTTTTTT. Protein: CASSPTGGGTGELFF.

The V gene is TRBV5-1, the J gene TRBJ2-4; 7 bases are a match to TRBD1. With 0 bases clipped from V and 8 bases from J, the junction kept 2 bases outside the gene matches. There are 13 residues in the CDR3. Germline values: CDR1 SGHRS, CDR2 YFSETQ. The CDR3 loop is CASSLGQGDIQYF. The CDR3 DNA follows: TGCGCCAGCAGCTTGGGGCAGGGGGACATTCAGTACTTC.

The chain employs TRBV4-1 and TRBJ1-3; possibly TRBD1 for D (5 bases). Trimming stripped 2 bases from V and 3 bases from J, with 14 bases between. Germline lookup yields CDR1 MGHRA and CDR2 YSYEKL. The CDR3 runs 16 residues. The CDR3, as DNA: TGCGCCAGCAGCCAAACCCTGACAGTCCTTGGAAACACCATATATTTT. This translates into CASSQTLTVLGNTIYF.

In this sample, this clone turned up once. This chain connects TRBV6-6 to TRBJ1-4, with 7 positions matching TRBD1. Germline lookup yields CDR1 MNHNY and CDR2 SVGAGI (reference sequence). Trimming cost V 6 bases and J 7 bases; bases outside gene matches: 11. The CDR3 is 15 amino acids. The DNA for the CDR3 is TGTGCCAGCAGCAAACGACAGGGAGAGGTTGAAAAACTGTTTTTT. Its translation is CASSKRQGEVEKLFF.